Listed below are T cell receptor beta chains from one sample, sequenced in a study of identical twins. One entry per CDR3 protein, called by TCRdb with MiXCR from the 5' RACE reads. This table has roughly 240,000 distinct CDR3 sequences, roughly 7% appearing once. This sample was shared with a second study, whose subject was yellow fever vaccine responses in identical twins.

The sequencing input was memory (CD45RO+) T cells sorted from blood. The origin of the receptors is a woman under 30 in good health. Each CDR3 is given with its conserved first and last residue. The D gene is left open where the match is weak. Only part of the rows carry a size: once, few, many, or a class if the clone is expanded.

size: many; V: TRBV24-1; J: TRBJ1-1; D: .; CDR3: CASSQGPTEAFF; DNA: TGTGCCTCTTCACAGGGTCCCACTGAAGCTTTCTTT
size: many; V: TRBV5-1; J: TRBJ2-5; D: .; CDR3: CASSPGLGLVQETQYF; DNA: TGCGCCAGCAGCCCAGGTTTGGGGTTGGTCCAAGAGACCCAGTACTTC
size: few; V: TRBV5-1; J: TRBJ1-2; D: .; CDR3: CASSLTGGVSANYGYTF; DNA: TGCGCCAGCAGCTTGACGGGGGGCGTTTCTGCTAACTATGGCTACACCTTC
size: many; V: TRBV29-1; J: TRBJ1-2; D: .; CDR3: CSVGWAGQPNYGYTF; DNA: TGCAGCGTTGGTTGGGCAGGGCAACCAAACTATGGCTACACCTTC
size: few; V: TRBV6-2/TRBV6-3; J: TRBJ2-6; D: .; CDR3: CASSSRKSSGANVLTF; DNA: TGTGCCAGCAGTTCACGAAAAAGCTCTGGGGCCAACGTCCTGACTTTC
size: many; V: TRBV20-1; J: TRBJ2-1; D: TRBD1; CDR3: CSATPGQGVEDEQFF; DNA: TGCAGTGCTACCCCAGGACAGGGAGTCGAGGATGAGCAGTTCTTC
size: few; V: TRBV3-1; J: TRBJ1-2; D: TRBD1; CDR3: CASSQADRRGYTF; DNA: TGTGCCAGCAGCCAAGCGGACAGGCGCGGCTACACCTTC
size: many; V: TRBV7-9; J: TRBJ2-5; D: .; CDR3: CASTAQETQYF; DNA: TGTGCCAGCACCGCACAAGAGACCCAGTACTTC
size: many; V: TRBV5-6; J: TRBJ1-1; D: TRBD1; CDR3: CASSPRQGGYTEAFF; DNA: TGTGCCAGCAGCCCAAGACAGGGCGGTTACACTGAAGCTTTCTTT
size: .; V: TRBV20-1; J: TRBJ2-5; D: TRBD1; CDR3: CSARRDSPRETQYF; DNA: TGCAGTGCTAGGAGGGACAGCCCCAGGGAGACCCAGTACTTC
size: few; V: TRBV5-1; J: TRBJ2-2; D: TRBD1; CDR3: CASSLRTGPNTGELFF; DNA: TGCGCCAGCAGCTTACGGACAGGGCCGAACACCGGGGAGCTGTTTTTT
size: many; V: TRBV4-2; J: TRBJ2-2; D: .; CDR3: CASSHPGDTGELFF; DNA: TGTGCCAGCAGCCATCCTGGGGACACCGGGGAGCTGTTTTTT
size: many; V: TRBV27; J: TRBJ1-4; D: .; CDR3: CASSFSGIATNEKLFF; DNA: TGTGCCAGCAGTTTCTCCGGAATTGCAACTAATGAAAAACTGTTTTTT
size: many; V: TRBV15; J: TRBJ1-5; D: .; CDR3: CATSRDQGRDQPQHF; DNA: TGTGCCACCAGCAGGGATCAGGGTCGGGATCAGCCCCAGCATTTT
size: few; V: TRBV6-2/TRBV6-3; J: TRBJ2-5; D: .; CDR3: CASRGLAQETQYF; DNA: TGTGCCAGCAGAGGACTTGCCCAAGAGACCCAGTACTTC
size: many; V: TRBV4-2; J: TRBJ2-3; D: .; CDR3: CASSQEGVTSQYF; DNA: TGTGCCAGCAGCCAAGAAGGGGTAACCTCGCAGTATTTT
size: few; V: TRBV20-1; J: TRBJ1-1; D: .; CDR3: CSAKWQAEAFF; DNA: TGCAGTGCTAAGTGGCAAGCCGAAGCTTTCTTT
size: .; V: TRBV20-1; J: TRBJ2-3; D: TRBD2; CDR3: CSARTSQQYTDTQYF; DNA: TGCAGTGCTAGGACTAGCCAACAATACACAGATACGCAGTATTTT
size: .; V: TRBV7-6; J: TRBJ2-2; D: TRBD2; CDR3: CASSLARWGGTGELFF; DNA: TGTGCCAGCAGCTTAGCGCGGTGGGGGGGCACCGGGGAGCTGTTTTTT
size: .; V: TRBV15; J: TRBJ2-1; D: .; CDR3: CATTVTGQGREQFF; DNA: TGTGCCACCACCGTTACCGGGCAGGGGCGGGAGCAGTTCTTC
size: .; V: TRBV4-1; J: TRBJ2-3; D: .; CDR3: CASSQRGSAFTDTQYF; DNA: TGCGCCAGCAGCCAACGCGGCTCAGCTTTCACAGATACGCAGTATTTT
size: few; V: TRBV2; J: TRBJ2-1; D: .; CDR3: CASSEGRAPVF; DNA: TGTGCCAGCAGTGAAGGTCGAGCACCCGTCTTC
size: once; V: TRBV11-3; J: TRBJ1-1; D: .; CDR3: CASSLDQGNTEAFF; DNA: TGTGCCAGCAGCTTAGATCAGGGCAACACTGAAGCTTTCTTT
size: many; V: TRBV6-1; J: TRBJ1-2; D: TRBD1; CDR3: CASTQLGQGNYGYTF; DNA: TGTGCCAGCACCCAGTTGGGACAGGGAAACTATGGCTACACCTTC
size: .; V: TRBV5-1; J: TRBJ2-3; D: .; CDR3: CASSLRLGDSTDTQYF; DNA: TGCGCCAGCAGCTTGAGATTGGGCGATAGCACAGATACGCAGTATTTT
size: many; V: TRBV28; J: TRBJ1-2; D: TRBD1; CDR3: CASSSDDRVSYGYTF; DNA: TGTGCCAGCAGTTCCGACGACAGGGTTTCGTATGGCTACACCTTC
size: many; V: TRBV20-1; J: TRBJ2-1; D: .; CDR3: CSALGRLNEQFF; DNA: TGCAGTGCTCTAGGACGATTAAATGAGCAGTTCTTC
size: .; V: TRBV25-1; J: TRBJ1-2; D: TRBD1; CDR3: CASSFTGEYGYTF; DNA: TGTGCCAGCAGTTTTACAGGGGAATATGGCTACACCTTC
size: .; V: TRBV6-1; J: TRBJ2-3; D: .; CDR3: CASRRGTSSTDTQYF; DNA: TGTGCCAGCAGGAGGGGGACCTCTAGCACAGATACGCAGTATTTT
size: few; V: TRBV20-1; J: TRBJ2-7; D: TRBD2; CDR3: CSARDRPAGGTYEQYF; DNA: TGCAGTGCTAGAGATCGACCAGCGGGAGGAACCTACGAGCAGTACTTC
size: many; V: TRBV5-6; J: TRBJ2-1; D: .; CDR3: CASSWDSYNEQFF; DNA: TGTGCCAGCAGCTGGGACTCCTACAATGAGCAGTTCTTC
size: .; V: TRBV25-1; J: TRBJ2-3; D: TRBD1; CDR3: CASSQGDKVDTQYF; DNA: TGTGCCAGCAGTCAGGGGGATAAAGTAGATACGCAGTATTTT
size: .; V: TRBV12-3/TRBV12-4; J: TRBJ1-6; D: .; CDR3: CASSLGGQLNSPLHF; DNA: TGTGCCAGCAGTTTAGGAGGACAGCTTAATTCACCCCTCCACTTT
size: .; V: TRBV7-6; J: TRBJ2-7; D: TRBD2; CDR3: CASSQLAGAFYEQYF; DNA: TGTGCCAGCAGCCAATTAGCGGGGGCCTTTTACGAGCAGTACTTC
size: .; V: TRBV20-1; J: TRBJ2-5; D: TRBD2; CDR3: CSAWGERESQETQYF; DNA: TGCAGTGCCTGGGGTGAGCGGGAGAGTCAAGAGACCCAGTACTTC
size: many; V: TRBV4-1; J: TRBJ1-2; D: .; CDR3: CASSQGGRNNYGYTF; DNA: TGCGCCAGCAGCCAAGGGGGACGGAATAACTATGGCTACACCTTC
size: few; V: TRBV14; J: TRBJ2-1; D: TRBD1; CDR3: CASRSSGTGGFNEQFF; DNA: TGTGCCAGCAGATCCAGCGGGACAGGGGGCTTCAATGAGCAGTTCTTC
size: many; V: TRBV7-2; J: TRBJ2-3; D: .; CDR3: CASNLQGGGTDTQYF; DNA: TGTGCCAGCAACCTCCAGGGGGGGGGCACAGATACGCAGTATTTT
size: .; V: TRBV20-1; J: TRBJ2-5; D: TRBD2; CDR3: CSARADRGLAGVRETQYF; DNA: TGCAGTGCTAGAGCCGACCGGGGACTAGCGGGAGTGAGGGAGACCCAGTACTTC
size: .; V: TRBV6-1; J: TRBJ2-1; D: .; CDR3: CASSDDWSSYNEQFF; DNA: TGTGCCAGCAGTGATGACTGGAGCTCCTACAATGAGCAGTTCTTC
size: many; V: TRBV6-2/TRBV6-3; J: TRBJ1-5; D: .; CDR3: CASSYGEGSNQPQHF; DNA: TGTGCCAGCAGTTATGGGGAGGGTAGCAATCAGCCCCAGCATTTT
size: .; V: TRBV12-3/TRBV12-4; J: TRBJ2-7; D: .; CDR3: CASCRALTYEQYF; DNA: TGTGCCAGCTGCCGGGCCTTAACCTACGAGCAGTACTTC
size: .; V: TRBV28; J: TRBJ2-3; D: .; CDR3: CASSLANWGDTDTQYF; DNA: TGTGCCAGCAGTTTAGCCAACTGGGGGGACACAGATACGCAGTATTTT
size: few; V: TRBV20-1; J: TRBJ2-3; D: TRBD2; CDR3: CSAVGLAGGRDTQYF; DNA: TGCAGTGCTGTCGGACTAGCGGGAGGTCGGGATACGCAGTATTTT
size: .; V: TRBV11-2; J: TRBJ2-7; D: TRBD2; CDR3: CASSFREGLAYEQYF; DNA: TGTGCCAGCAGCTTCCGGGAGGGACTCGCGTACGAGCAGTACTTC
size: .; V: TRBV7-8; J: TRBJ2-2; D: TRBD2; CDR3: CASSFTLAGSPNTGELFF; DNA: TGTGCCAGCAGCTTTACACTAGCGGGGTCACCGAACACCGGGGAGCTGTTTTTT
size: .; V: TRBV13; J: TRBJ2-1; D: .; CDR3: CASSHDIQNEQFF; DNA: TGTGCCAGCAGCCACGATATTCAAAATGAGCAGTTCTTC
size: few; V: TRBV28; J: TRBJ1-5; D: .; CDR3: CASSSPGTHSSNQPQHF; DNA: TGTGCCAGCAGTTCGCCCGGGACGCACTCTAGCAATCAGCCCCAGCATTTT
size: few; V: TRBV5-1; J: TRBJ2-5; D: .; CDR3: CASSPGGVLETQYF; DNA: TGCGCCAGCAGTCCAGGCGGTGTCCTAGAGACCCAGTACTTC
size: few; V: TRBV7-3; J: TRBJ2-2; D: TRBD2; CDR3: CASSLTSGGPRTGELFF; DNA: TGTGCCAGCAGCTTAACTTCGGGAGGGCCTCGAACCGGGGAGCTGTTTTTT
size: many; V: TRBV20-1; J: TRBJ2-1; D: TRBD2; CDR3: CSAITREYNEQFF; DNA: TGCAGTGCTATTACGCGGGAGTACAATGAGCAGTTCTTC
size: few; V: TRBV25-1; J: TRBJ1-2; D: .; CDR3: CASSEYKGTLTRSYTF; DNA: TGTGCCAGCAGTGAATATAAGGGGACCTTGACAAGGAGCTACACCTTC
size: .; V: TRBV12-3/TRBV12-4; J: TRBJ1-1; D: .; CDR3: CASSFIQRDEAFF; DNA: TGTGCCAGCAGTTTCATCCAAAGGGATGAAGCTTTCTTT
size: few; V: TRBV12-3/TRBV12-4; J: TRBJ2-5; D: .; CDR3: CASSLASGPSGKRETQYF; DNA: TGTGCCAGCAGTTTAGCGAGTGGACCGAGCGGAAAAAGAGAGACCCAGTACTTC
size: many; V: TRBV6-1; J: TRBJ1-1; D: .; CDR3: CASSPWGGRARPEAFF; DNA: TGTGCCAGCAGTCCATGGGGTGGCAGGGCAAGGCCTGAAGCTTTCTTT
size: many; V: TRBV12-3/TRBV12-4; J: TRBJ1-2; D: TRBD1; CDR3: CASSRTGGSYGYTF; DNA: TGTGCCAGCAGTCGGACAGGGGGAAGCTATGGCTACACCTTC